Listed below are T cell receptor beta chains from one sample, sequenced in a study of response to subunit inactivated influenza vaccine. Each CDR3 protein gets one entry after TCRdb re-called the RT-PCR reads with MiXCR. The sample records about 620,000 distinct CDR3 sequences, about 11% being singletons. Separately, the same data were catalogued under a study of T cells expressing NK-cell markers.

The sample in question was PBMCs from blood, obtained on the day of vaccination. The receptors originated from a man over 45 who received an inactivated influenza vaccine. Each CDR3 is given with its conserved first and last residue.

>TRBV9|TRBJ2-7
CASSVGGSNGRAAEQYF
>TRBV11-2|TRBJ2-7
CASSFDGTGPIAGVDEQYF
>TRBV20-1|TRBJ1-3
CSARVVGKSSGNTIYF
>TRBV11-1|TRBJ1-1
CASSAATTNTEAFF
>TRBV2|TRBJ1-3
CASTWEGSGSGNTIYF
>TRBV6-5|TRBJ2-1
CASSNTYNEQFF
>TRBV28|TRBJ2-3
CASGRLAGGKASTDTQYF
>TRBV5-1|TRBJ2-5
CASSLDGGRGQETQYF
>TRBV4-1|TRBJ2-7
CASSQHYPGTKYEQYF
>TRBV11-2|TRBJ2-7
CASSPRRTGGTHSWGEQYF
>TRBV12-3/TRBV12-4|TRBJ2-3
CASSFQWLAGVTDTQYF
>TRBV28|TRBJ2-7
CASSFFAGAGYEQYF
>TRBV20-1|TRBJ2-7
CSAYEHNGRSSYEQYF
>TRBV5-1|TRBJ2-3
CASSLAGGHSTDTQYF
>TRBV21-1|TRBJ1-5
CASSKVEGAIGNQPQHF
>TRBV5-1|TRBJ1-2
CASRPRTSYGYTF
>TRBV3-1|TRBJ2-3
CASSQVYTDTQYF
>TRBV5-1|TRBJ1-2
CASTSGRPGDYGYTF
>TRBV29-1|TRBJ2-2
CSVEDRLAGTNTGELFF
>TRBV20-1|TRBJ2-7
CSARDGAPYEQYF
>TRBV12-3/TRBV12-4|TRBJ2-4
CASSLASKNIQYF
>TRBV6-2/TRBV6-3|TRBJ2-5
CASSSFRGGREETQYF
>TRBV4-2|TRBJ2-7
CASSQVPTIAGTRLVSYEQYF
>TRBV4-3|TRBJ2-1
CASSLAGQTYNEQFF
>TRBV12-3/TRBV12-4|TRBJ2-7
CASRSSGTGGKEYF
>TRBV29-1|TRBJ2-7
CSVESGGDYEQYF
>TRBV20-1|TRBJ2-3
CSARAWAGGTDTQYF